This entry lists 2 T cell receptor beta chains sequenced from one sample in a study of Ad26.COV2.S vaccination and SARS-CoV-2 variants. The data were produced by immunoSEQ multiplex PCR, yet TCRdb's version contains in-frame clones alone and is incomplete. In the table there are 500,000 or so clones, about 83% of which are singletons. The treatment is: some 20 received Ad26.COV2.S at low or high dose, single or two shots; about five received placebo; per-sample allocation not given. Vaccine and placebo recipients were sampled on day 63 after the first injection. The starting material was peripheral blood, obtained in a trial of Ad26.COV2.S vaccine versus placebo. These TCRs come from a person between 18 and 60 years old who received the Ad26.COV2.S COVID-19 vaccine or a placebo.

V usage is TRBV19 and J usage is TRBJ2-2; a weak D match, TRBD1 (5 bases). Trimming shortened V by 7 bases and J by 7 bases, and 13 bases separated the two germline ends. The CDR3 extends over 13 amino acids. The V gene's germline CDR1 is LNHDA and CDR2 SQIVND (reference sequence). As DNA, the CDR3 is TGTGCCAGTAAGGAAAAGGGGATCGGGGAGCTGTTTTTT. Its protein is CASKEKGIGELFF.

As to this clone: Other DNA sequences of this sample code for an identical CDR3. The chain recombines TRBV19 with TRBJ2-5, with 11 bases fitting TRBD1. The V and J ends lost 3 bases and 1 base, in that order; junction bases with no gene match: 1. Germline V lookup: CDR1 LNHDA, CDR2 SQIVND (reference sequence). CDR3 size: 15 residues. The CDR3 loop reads CASSIGTGGQETQYF. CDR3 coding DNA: TGTGCCAGTAGTATCGGGACAGGGGGCCAAGAGACCCAGTACTTC.